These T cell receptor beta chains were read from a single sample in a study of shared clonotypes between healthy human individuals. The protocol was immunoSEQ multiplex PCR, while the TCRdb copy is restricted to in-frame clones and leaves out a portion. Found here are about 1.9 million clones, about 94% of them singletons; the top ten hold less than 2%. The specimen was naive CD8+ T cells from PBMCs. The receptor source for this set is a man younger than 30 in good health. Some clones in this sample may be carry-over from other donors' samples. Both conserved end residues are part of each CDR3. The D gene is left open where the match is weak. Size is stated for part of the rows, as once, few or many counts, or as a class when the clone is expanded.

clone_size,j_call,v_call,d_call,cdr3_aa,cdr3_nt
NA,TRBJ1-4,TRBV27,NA,CASSPGPGVGKLFF,TGTGCCAGCAGTCCGGGACCGGGGGTCGGAAAACTGTTTTTT
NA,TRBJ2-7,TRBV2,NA,CASSEEGYRLREQYF,TGTGCCAGCAGTGAAGAGGGGTACCGCCTACGTGAGCAGTACTTC
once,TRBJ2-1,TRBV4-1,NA,CASSQAGPTYNEQFF,TGCGCCAGCAGCCAAGCGGGGCCAACCTACAATGAGCAGTTCTTC
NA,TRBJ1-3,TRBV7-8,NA,CASSLEVSGWNTIYF,TGTGCCAGCAGCTTAGAGGTGTCAGGGTGGAACACCATATATTTT
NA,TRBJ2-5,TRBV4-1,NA,CASSREAGIETQYF,TGCGCCAGCAGCCGGGAGGCGGGAATCGAGACCCAGTACTTC
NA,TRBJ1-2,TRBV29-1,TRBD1,CSVEFGTGGYTF,TGCAGCGTTGAATTTGGGACAGGGGGTTACACCTTC
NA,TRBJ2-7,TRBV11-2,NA,CASSLGSGETYEQYF,TGTGCCAGCAGCTTAGGATCGGGAGAAACCTACGAGCAGTACTTC
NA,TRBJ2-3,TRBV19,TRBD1,CASSIDRGEADTQYF,TGTGCCAGTAGCATCGACAGGGGCGAAGCAGATACGCAGTATTTT
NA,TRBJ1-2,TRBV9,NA,CASSVGMTNYGYTF,TGTGCCAGCAGCGTAGGCATGACTAACTATGGCTACACCTTC
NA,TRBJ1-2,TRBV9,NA,CASGGAATNWNYGYTF,TGTGCCAGCGGGGGGGCTGCAACAAATTGGAACTATGGCTACACCTTC
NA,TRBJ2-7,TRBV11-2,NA,CASSLGVGLLSYEQYF,TGTGCCAGCAGCTTAGGGGTGGGCCTGCTCTCCTACGAGCAGTACTTC
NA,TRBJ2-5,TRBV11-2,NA,CASSGEPLQETQYF,TGTGCCAGCAGCGGAGAGCCTCTCCAAGAGACCCAGTACTTC
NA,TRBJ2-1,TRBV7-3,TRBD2,CASSLAGAGVLDEQFF,TGTGCCAGCAGCTTAGCTGGAGCGGGAGTGTTGGATGAGCAGTTCTTC
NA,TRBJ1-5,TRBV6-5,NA,CASSVLGESNQPQHF,TGTGCCAGCAGTGTCCTCGGGGAGAGCAATCAGCCCCAGCATTTT
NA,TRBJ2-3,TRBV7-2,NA,CASSGRSVPSTDTQYF,TGTGCCAGCAGCGGTCGTTCGGTACCTAGCACAGATACGCAGTATTTT
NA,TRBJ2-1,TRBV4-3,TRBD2,CASSPSSGSSYNEQFF,TGCGCCAGCAGCCCCTCTAGCGGGAGCTCCTACAATGAGCAGTTCTTC
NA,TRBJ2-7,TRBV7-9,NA,CASRTTGTTYEQYF,TGTGCCAGCAGGACGACAGGGACTACCTACGAGCAGTACTTC
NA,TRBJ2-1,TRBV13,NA,CASSSKQFF,TGTGCCAGCAGCTCTAAGCAGTTCTTC